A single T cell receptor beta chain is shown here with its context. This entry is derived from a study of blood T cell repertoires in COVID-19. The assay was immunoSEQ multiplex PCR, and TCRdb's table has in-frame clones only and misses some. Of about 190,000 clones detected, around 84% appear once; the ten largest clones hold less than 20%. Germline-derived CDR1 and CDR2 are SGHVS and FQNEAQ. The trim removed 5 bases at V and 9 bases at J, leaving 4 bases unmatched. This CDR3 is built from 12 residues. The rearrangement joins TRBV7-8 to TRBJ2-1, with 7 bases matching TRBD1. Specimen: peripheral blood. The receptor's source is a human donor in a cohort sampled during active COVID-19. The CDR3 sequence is CASSLNRGEQFF. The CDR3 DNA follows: TGTGCCAGCAGCCTTAACAGGGGTGAGCAGTTCTTC. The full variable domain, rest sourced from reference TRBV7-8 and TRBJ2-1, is GAGVSQSPRYKVAKRGQDVALRCDPISGHVSLFWYQQALGQGPEFLTYFQNEAQLDKSGLPSDRFFAERPEGSVSTLKIQRTQQEDSAVYLCASSLNRGEQFFGPGTRLTVL.